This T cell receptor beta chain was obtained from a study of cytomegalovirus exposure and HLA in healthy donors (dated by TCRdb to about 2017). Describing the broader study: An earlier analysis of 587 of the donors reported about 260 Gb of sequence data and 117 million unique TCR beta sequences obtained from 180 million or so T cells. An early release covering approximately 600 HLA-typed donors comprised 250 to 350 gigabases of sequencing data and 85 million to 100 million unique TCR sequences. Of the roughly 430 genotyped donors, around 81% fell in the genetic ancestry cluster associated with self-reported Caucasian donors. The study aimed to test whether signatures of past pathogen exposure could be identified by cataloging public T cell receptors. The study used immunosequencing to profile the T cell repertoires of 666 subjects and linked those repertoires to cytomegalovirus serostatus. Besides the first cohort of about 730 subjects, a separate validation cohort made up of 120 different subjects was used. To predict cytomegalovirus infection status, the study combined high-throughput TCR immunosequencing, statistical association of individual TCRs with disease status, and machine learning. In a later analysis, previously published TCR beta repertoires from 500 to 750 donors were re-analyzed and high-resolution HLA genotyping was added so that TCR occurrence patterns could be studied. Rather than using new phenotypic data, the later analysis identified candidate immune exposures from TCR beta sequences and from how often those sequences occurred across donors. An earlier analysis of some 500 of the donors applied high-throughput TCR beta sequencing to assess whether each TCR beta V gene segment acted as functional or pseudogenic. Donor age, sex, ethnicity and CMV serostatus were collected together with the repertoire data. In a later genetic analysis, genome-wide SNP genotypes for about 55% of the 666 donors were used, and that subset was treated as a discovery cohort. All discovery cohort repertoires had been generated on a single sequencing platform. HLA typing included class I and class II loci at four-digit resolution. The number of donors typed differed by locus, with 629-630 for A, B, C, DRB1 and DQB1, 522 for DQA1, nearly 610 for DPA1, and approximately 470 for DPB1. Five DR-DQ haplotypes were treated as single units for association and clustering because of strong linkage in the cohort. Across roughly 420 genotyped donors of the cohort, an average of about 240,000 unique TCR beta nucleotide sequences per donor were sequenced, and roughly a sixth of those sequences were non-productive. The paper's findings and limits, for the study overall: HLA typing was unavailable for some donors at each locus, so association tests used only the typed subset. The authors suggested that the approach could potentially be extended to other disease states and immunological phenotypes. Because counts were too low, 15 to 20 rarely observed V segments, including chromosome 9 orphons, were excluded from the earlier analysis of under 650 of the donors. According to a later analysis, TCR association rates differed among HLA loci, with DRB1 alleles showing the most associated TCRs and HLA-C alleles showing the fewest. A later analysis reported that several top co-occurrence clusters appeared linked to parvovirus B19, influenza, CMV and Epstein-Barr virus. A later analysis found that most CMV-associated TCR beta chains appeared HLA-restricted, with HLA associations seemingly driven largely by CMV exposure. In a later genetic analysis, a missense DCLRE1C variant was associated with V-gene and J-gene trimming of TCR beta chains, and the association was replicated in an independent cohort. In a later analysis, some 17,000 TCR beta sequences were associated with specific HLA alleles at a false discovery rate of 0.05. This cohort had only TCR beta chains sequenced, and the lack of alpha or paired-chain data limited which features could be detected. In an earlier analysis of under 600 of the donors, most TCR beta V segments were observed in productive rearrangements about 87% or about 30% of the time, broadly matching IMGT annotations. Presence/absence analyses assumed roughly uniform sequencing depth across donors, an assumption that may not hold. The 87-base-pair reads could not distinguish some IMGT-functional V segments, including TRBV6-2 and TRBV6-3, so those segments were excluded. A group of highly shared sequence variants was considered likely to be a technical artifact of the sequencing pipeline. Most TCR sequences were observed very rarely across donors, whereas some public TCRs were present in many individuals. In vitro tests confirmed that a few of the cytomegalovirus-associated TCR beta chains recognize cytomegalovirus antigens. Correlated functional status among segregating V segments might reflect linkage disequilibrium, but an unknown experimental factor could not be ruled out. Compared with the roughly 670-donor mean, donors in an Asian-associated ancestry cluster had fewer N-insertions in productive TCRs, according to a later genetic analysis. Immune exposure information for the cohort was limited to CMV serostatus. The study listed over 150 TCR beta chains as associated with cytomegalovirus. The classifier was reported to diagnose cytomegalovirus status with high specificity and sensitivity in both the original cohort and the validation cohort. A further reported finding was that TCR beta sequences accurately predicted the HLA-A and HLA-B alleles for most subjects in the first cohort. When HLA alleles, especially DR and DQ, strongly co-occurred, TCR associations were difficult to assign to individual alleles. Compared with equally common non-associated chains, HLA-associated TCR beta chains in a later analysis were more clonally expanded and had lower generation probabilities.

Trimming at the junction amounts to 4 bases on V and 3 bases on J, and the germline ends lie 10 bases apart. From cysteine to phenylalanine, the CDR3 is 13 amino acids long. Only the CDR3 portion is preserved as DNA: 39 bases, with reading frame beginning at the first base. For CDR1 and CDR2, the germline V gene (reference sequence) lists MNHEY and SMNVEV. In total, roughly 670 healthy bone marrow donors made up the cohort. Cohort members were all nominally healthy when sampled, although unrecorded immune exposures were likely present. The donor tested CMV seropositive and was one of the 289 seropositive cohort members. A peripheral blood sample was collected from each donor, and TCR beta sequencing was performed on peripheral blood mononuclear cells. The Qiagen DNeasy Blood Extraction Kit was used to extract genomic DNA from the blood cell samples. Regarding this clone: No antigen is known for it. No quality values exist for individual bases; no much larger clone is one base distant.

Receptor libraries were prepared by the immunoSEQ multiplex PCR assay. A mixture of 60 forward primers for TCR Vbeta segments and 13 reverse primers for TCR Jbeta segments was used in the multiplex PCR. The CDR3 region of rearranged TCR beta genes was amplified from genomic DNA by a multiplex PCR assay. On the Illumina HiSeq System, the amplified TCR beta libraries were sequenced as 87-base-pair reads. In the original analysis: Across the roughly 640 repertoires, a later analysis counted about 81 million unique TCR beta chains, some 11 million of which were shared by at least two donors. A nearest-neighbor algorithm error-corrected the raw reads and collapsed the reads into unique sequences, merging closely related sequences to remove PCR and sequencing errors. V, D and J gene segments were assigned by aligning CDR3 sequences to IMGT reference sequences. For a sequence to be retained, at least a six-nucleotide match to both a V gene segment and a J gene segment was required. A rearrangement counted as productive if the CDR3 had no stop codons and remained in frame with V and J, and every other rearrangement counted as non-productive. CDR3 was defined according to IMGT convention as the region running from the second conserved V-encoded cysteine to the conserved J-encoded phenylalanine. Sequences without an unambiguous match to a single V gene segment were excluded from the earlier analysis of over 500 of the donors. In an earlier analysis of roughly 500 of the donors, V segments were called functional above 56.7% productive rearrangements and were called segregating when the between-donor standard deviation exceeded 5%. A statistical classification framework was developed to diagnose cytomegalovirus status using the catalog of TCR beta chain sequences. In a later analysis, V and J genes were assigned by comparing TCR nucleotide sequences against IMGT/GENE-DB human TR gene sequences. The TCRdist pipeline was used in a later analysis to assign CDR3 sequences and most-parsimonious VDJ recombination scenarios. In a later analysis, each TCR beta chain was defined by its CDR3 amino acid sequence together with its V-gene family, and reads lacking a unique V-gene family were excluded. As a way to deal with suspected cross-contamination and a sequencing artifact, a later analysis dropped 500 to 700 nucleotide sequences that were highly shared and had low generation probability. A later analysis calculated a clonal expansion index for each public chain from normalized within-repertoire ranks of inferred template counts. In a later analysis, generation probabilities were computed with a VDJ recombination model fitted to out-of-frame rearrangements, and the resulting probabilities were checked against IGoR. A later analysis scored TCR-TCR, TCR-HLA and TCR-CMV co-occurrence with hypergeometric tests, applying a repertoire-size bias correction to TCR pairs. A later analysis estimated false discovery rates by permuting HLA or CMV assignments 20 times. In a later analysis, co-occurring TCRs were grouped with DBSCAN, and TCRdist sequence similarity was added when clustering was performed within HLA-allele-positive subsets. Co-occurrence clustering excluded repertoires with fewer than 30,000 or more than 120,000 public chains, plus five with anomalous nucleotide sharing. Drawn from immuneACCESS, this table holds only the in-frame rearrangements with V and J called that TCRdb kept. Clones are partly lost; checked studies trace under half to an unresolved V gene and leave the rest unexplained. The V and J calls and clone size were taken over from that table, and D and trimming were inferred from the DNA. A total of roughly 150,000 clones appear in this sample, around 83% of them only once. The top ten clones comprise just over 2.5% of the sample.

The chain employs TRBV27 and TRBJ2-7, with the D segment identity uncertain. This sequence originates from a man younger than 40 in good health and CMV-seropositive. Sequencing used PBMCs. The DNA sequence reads TGTGCCAGCAGTTGGGCAGGTGACTACGAGCAGTACTTC. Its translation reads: CASSWAGDYEQYF.